What follows are 2 T cell receptor beta chains derived from one specimen sequenced in a study of T cells expressing NK-cell markers. TCRdb reworked the 5' RACE reads into one entry per CDR3 protein, no DNA. In total, the table holds some 390,000 distinct CDR3 sequences. Sequencing used blood T cells: a sorted CD56 or NKG2C T cell subset, CD4+ or CD8+ T cells, or bulk PBMC T cells (not recorded which). These receptors came from a woman between 50 and 59 years old in good health.

The CDR3 protein is CASSPLATATSEQFF. The chain employs TRBV18 and TRBJ2-1; TCRdb's D call, TRBD1, is unchecked because there is no DNA. Germline values: CDR1 KGHSH, CDR2 LQKENI. The CDR3 is 15 amino acids.

The genes are TRBV20-1 and TRBJ2-5. Germline CDR1 reads DFQATT; CDR2 reads SNEGSKA (reference sequence). The CDR3 is made up of 14 amino acids. CDR3 amino acids: CSAWLDRDQETQYF.